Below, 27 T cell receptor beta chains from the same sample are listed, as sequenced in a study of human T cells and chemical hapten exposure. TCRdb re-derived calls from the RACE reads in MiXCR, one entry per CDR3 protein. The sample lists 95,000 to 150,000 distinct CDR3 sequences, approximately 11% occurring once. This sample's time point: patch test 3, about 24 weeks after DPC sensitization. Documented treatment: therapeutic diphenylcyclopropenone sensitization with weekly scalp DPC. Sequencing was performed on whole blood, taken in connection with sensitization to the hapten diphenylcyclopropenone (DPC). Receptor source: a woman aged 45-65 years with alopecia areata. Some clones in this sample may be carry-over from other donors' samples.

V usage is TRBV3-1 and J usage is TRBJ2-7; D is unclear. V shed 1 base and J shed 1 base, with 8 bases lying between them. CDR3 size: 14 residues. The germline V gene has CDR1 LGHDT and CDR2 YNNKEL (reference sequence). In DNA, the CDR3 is TGTGCCAGCAGCCAAGGCCTACCATCCTACGAGCAGTACTTC. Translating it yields CASSQGLPSYEQYF.

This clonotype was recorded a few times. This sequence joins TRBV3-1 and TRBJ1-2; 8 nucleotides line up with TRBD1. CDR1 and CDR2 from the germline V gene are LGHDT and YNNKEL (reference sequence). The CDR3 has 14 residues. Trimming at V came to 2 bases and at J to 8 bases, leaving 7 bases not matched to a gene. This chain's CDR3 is CASSQMDRAGGYTF. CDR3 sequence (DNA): TGTGCCAGCAGCCAAATGGACAGGGCAGGAGGCTACACCTTC.

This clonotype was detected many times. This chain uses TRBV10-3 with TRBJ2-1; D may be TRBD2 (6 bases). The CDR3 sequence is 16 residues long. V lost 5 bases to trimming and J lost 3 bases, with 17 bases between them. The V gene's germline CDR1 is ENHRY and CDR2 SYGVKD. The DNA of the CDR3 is TGTGCCATCAGTCACCCCCTCCGGGAGAGCTACAATGAGCAGTTCTTC. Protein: CAISHPLRESYNEQFF.

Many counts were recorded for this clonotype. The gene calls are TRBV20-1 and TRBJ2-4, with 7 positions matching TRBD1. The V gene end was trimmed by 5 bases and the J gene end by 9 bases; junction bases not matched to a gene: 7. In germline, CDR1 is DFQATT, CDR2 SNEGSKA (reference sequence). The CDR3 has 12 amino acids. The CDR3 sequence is CSASTGLSIQYF. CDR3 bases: TGCAGTGCTTCGACAGGGTTGAGCATTCAGTACTTC.

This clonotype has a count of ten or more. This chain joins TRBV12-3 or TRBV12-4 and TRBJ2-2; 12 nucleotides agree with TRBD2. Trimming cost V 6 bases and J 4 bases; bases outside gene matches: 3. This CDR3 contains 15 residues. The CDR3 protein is CASRELAGGTGELFF. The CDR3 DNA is TGTGCCAGCAGGGAACTAGCGGGGGGCACCGGGGAGCTGTTTTTT.

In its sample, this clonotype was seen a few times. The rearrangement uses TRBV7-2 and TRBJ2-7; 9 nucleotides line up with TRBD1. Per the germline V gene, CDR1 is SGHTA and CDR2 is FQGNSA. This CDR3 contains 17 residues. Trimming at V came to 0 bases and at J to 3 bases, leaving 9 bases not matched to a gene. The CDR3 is CASSLAQSRTGDYEQYF. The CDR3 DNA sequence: TGTGCCAGCAGCTTAGCTCAAAGTCGGACAGGGGACTACGAGCAGTACTTC. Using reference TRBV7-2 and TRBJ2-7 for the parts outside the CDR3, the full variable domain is GAGVSQSPSNKVTEKGKDVELRCDPISGHTALYWYRQSLGQGLEFLIYFQGNSAPDKSGLPSDRFSAERTGGSVSTLTIQRTQQEDSAVYLCASSLAQSRTGDYEQYFGPGTRLTVT.

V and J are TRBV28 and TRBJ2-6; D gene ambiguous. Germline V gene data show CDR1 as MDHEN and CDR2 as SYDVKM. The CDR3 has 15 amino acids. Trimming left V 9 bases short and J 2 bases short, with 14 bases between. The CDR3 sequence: CASTDPSTGANVLTF. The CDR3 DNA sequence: TGTGCCAGTACCGACCCTTCGACTGGGGCCAACGTCCTGACTTTC. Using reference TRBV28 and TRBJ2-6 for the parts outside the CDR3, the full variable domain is DVKVTQSSRYLVKRTGEKVFLECVQDMDHENMFWYRQDPGLGLRLIYFSYDVKMKEKGDIPEGYSVSREKKERFSLILESASTNQTSMYLCASTDPSTGANVLTFGAGSRLTVL.

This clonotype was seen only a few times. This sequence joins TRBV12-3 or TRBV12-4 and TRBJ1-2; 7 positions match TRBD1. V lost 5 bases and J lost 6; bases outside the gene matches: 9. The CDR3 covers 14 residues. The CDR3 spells CASSDRTGQNGYTF. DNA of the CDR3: TGTGCCAGCAGTGATCGGACAGGACAAAATGGCTACACCTTC.

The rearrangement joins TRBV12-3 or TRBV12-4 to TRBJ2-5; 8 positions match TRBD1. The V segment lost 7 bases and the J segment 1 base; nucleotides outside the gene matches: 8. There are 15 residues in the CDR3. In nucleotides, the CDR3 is TGTGCCAGCACCAGAACCGGACAGGGCCAAGAGACCCAGTACTTC. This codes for CASTRTGQGQETQYF.

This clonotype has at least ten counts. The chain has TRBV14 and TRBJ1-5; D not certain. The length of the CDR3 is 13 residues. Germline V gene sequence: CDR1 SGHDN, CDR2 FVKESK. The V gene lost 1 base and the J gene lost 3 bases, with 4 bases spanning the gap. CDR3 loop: CASSQGINQPQHF. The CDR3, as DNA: TGTGCCAGCAGCCAAGGGATCAATCAGCCCCAGCATTTT.

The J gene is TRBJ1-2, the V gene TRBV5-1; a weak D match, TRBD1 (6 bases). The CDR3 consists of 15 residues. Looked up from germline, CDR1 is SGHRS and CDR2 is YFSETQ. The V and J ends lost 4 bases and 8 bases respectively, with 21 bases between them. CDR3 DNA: TGCGCCAGCAGCCCCACCAACACGGGGGGGCGAGGCTACACCTTC. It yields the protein CASSPTNTGGRGYTF. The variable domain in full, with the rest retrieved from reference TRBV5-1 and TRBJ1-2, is KAGVTQTPRYLIKTRGQQVTLSCSPISGHRSVSWYQQTPGQGLQFLFEYFSETQRNKGNFPGRFSGRQFSNSRSEMNVSTLELGDSALYLCASSPTNTGGRGYTFGSGTRLTVV.

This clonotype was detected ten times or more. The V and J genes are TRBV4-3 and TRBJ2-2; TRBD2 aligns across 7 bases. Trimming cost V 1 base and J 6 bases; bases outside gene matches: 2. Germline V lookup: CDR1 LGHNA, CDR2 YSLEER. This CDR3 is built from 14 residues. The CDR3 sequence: CASSQGSGAGELFF. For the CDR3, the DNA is TGCGCCAGCAGCCAAGGGAGCGGGGCCGGGGAGCTGTTTTTT.

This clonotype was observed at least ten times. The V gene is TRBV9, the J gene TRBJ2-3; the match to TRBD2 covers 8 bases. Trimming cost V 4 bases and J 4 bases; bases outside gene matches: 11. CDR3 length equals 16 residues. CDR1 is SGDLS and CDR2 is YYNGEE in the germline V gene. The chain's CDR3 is CASSYNGGAGSDTQYF. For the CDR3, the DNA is TGTGCCAGCAGCTACAACGGGGGGGCAGGATCAGATACGCAGTATTTT.

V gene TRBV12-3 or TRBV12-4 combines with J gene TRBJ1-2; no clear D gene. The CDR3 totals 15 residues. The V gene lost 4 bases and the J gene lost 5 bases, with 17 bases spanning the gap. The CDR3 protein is CASSSPVSRGYGYTF. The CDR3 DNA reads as TGTGCCAGCAGTTCCCCGGTCTCTCGGGGTTATGGCTACACCTTC.

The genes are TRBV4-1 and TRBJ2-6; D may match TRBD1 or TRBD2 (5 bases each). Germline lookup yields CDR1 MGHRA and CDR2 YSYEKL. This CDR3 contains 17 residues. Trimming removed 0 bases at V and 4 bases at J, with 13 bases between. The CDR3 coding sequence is TGCGCCAGCAGCCAAGATCCTTGGGGGAGCGGGGCCAACGTCCTGACTTTC. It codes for CASSQDPWGSGANVLTF.

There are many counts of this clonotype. The CDR3 is CASSLYTEAFF. The CDR3 region has the DNA TGTGCCAGCAGTTTATACACTGAAGCTTTCTTT. The rearrangement links TRBV12-3 or TRBV12-4 to TRBJ1-1; D call uncertain. Trimming removed 2 bases at V and 3 bases at J, with 1 base between. CDR3 length: 11 residues.

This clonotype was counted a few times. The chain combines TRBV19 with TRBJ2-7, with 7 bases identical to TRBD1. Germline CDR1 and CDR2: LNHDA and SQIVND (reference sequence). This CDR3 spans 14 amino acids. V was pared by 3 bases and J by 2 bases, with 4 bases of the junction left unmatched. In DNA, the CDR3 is TGTGCCAGTAGTATTACGGGACAGACCTACGAGCAGTACTTC. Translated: CASSITGQTYEQYF.

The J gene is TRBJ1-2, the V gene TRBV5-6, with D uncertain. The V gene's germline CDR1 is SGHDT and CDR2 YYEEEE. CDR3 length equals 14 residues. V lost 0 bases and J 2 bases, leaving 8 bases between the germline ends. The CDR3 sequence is CASSLGQINYGYTF. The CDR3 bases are TGTGCCAGCAGCTTGGGCCAGATCAACTATGGCTACACCTTC.

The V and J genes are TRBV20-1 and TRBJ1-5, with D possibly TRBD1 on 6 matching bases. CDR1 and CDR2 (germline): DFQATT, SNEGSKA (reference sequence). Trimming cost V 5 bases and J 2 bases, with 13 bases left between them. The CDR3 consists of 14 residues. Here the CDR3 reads CSALYRVGNQPQHF. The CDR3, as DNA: TGCAGTGCTCTATACAGGGTTGGCAATCAGCCCCAGCATTTT.

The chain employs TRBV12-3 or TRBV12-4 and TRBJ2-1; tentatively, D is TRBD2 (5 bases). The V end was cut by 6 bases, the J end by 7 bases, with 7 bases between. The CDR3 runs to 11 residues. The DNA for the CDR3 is TGTGCCAGCAGCCGAGGGAATGAGCAGTTCTTC. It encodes CASSRGNEQFF.

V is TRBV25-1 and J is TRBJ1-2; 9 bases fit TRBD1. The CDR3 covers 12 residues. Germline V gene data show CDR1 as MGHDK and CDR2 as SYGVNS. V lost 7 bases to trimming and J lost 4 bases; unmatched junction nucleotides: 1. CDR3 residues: CASKGQGYGYTF. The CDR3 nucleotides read TGTGCCAGCAAGGGACAGGGCTATGGCTACACCTTC.

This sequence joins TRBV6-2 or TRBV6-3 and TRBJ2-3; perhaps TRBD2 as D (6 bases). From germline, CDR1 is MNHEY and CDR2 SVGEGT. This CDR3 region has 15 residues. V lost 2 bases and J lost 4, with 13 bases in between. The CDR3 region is CASSYGGLPSDTQYF. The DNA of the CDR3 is TGTGCCAGCAGTTACGGGGGACTGCCATCAGATACGCAGTATTTT.

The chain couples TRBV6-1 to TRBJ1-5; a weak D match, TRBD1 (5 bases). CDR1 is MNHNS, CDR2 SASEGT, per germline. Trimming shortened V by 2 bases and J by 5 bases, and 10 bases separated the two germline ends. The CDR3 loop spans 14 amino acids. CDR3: CASSETGVDQPQHF. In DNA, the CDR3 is TGTGCCAGCAGTGAAACGGGGGTCGATCAGCCCCAGCATTTT.

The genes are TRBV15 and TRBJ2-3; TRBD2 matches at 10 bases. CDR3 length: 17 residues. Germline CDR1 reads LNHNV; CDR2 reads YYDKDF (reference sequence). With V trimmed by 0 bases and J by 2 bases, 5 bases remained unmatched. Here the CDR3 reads CATSRDRLAGVTDTQYF. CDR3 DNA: TGTGCCACCAGCAGAGATCGGCTAGCGGGGGTCACAGATACGCAGTATTTT.

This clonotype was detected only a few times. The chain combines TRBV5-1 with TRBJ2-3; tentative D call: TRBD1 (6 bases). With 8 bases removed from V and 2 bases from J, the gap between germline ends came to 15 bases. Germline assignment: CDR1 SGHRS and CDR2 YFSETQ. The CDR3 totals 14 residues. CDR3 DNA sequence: TGCGCCAGTCTCCGGGACATGTACACAGATACGCAGTATTTT. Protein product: CASLRDMYTDTQYF.

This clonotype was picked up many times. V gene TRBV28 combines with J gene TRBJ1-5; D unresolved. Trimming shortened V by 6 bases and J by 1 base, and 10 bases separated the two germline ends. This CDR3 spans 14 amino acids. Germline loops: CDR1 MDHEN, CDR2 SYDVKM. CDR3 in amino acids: CASSPSVSNQPQHF. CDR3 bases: TGTGCCAGCAGCCCCTCCGTCAGCAATCAGCCCCAGCATTTT.

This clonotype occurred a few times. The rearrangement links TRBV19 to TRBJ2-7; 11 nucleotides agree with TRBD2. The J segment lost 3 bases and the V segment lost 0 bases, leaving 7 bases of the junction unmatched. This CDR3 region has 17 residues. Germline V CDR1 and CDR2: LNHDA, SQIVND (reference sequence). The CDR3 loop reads CASSIEATSGGLYEQYF. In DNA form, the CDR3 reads TGTGCCAGTAGTATAGAGGCCACTAGCGGGGGCCTCTACGAGCAGTACTTC.